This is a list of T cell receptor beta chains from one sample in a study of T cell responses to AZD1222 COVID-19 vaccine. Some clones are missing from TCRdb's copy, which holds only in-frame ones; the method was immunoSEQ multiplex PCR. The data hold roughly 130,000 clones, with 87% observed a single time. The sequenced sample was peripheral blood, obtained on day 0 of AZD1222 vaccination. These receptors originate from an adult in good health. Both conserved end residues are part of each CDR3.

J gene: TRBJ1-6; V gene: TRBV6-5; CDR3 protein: CASSYSRQINSPLHF
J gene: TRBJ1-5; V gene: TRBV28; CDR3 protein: CASSFAGQGPRQPQHF
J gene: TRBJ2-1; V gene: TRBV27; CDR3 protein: CASSRFDEQFF
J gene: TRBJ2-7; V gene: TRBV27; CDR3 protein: CASSFTTTSGQYF
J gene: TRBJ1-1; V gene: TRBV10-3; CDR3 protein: CAISESGAGEAFF
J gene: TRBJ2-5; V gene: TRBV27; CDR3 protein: CASSSRDIQETQYF
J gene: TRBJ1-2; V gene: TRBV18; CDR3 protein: CASSPDGVVGYTF
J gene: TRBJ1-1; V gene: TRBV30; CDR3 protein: CAWSRTEAFF
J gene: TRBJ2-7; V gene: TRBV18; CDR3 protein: CASSPRGTGTNEQYF
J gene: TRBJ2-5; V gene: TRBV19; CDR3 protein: CASSAMGQQETQYF
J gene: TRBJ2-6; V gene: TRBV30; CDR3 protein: CAWISGQRGLISGANVLTF
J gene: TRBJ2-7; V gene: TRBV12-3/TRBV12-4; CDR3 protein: CASSFRGEQYF
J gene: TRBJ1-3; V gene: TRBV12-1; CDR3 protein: CASSFPRGLSGNTIYF
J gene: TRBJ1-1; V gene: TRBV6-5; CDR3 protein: CASRTPGTEAFF
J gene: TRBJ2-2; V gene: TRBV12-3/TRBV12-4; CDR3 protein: CASSSTAAGELFF
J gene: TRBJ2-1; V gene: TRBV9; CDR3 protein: CASSVGGPRLGEQFF
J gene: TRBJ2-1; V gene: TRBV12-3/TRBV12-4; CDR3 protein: CASRTSAYNEQFF
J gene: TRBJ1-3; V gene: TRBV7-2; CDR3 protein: CASRPARDGHTIYF
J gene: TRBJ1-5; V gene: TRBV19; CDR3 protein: CASSIAREPQHF
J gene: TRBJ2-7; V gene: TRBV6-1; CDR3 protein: CASSEAEGYEQYF
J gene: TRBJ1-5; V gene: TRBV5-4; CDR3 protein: CASSFGSFIDQPQHF
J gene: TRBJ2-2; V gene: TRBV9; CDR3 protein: CASSVGQGAGSGELFF
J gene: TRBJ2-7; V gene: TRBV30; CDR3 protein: CAWRRTGTAYYEQYF
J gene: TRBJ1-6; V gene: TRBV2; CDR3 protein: CASSTGFNSSPLHF
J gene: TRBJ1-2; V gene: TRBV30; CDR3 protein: CAWTRQAETYGYTF
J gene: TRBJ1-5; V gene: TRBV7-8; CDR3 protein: CASSLVLHQPQHF
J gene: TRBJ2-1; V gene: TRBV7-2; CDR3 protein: CASSSPERRVSSSYNEQFF
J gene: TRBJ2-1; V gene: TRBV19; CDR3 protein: CASRRVNEQFF
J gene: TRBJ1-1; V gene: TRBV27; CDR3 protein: CASSSGRTSTEAFF
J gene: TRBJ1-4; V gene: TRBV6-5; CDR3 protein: CASGTGRRSEKLFF
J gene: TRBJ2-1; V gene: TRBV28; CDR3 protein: CASRTDAWGRGNEQFF
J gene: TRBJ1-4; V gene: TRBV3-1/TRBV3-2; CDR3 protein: CASSLGVYEKLFF
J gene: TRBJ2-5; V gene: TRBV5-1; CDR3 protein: CASSIEAGRGLDTQYF
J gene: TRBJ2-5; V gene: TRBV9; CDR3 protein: CASSAQAPLQETQYF
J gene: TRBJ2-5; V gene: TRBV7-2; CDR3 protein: CASSPSQGQETQYF
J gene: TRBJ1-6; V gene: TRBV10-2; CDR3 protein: CASSEAGLLYNSPLHF
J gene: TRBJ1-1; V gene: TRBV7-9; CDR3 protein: CASSLVWGSTEAFF
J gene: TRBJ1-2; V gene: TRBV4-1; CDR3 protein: CASSQPDRANYGYTF
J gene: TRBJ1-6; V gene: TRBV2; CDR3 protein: CASSEPQGPNSPLHF
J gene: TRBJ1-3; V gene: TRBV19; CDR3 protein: CASSSPGQLYGNTIYF